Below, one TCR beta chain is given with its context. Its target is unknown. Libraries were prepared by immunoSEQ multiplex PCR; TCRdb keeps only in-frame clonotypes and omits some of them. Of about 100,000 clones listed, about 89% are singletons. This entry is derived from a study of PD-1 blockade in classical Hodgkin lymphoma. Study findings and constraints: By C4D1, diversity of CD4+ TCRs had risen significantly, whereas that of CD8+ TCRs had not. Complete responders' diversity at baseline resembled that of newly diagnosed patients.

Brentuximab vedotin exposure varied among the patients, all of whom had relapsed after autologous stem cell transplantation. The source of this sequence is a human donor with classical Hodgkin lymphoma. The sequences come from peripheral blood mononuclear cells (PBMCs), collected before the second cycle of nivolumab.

CDR3 protein: CASSKGANRGLYLGGYTF. In DNA form, the CDR3 reads TGTGCCAGCAGCAAAGGGGCGAACAGGGGGCTATATTTGGGAGGCTACACCTTC. The V gene is TRBV21-1, the J gene TRBJ1-2; TRBD1 is taken as the D call from the table, unchecked against the DNA. TRBV21-1 is described as a pseudogene. There are 18 residues in the CDR3.